The 2 T cell receptor beta chains below come from one sample, sequenced in a study of prognosis after radiotherapy for stage I lung cancer. The TCR beta CDR3 region was amplified from genomic DNA, with two rounds of multiplex PCR being used for the amplification. During first-round PCR, primers specific to each TRBV and TRBJ gene were used. TCRdb processed the multiplex PCR reads anew with MiXCR; each CDR3 protein has one entry. The table lists roughly 38,000 distinct CDR3 sequences, roughly a quarter of them singletons, with less than 30% in the top ten. The sequencing used PBMCs, collected before or after stereotactic body radiation therapy (not recorded which). These receptors came from a donor older than 45 with non-small cell lung cancer.

This clonotype occurred many times. V is TRBV7-3 and J is TRBJ2-7, with D maybe TRBD1 (6 bases). Germline lookup yields CDR1 SGHTA and CDR2 FQGTGA. V was cut by 5 bases and J by 4 bases, with 12 bases left in between. CDR3 size: 13 residues. The CDR3 DNA follows: TGTGCCAGCAGCGAGGGGGACGGGTACGAGCAGTACTTC. This codes for CASSEGDGYEQYF.

This clonotype was seen ten or more times. The rearrangement links TRBV18 to TRBJ2-3; 7 nucleotides line up with TRBD1. Germline CDR1 KGHSH, CDR2 LQKENI. The CDR3 loop spans 14 amino acids. V was clipped by 2 bases and J by 4 bases; unmatched bases: 3. The CDR3 region is CASSPRQGADTQYF. Written as DNA, the CDR3 is TGTGCCAGCTCACCAAGACAGGGCGCAGATACGCAGTATTTT. The complete variable domain, with remaining parts taken from reference TRBV18 and TRBJ2-3, reads NAGVMQNPRHLVRRRGQEARLRCSPMKGHSHVYWYRQLPEEGLKFMVYLQKENIIDESGMPKERFSAEFPKEGPSILRIQQVVRGDSAAYFCASSPRQGADTQYFGPGTRLTVL.